This paragraph reports one T cell receptor (beta chain). What it binds is unknown. The sample originates from a study of cytomegalovirus exposure and HLA in healthy donors. Study-wide findings and caveats: A link between a missense DCLRE1C variant and TCR beta V- and J-gene trimming emerged from a later analysis. CMV serostatus was the sole immune exposure information available. In a later analysis, productive TCRs from donors in an Asian-associated ancestry cluster reportedly carried fewer N-insertions than the cohort mean.

The ends were cut back, 9 bases at V and 13 bases at J, with 25 bases in the middle. Per germline, CDR1 SNHLY and CDR2 FYNNEI. The length of the CDR3 is 13 residues. PCR was performed using 60 Vbeta and 13 Jbeta primers. In the authors' methods: Counted up in a later analysis, unique TCR beta chains came to about 80 million, with around 11 million shared. Here immunoSEQ multiplex PCR was the method, and the copy in TCRdb shows in-frame clones only, minus some. That table is the source of V, J and clone size, and D and trimming were worked out from the DNA. The table includes 140,000 to 150,000 clones, about 77% detected once.

The gene calls are TRBV2 and TRBJ2-7, with D maybe TRBD1 (6 bases). This TCR was sampled from a male donor in good health and CMV-seronegative. Sequences were obtained from PBMCs. This CDR3 is CASRTAVSLSLYF. CDR3 coding DNA: TGTGCCAGTCGGACAGCGGTAAGCCTCAGCTTATACTTC.